A selection of T cell receptor beta chains follows, all from one sample in a study of blood T cell repertoires in COVID-19. Using immunoSEQ multiplex PCR, the repertoire was profiled, and TCRdb retains in-frame clones only, with some absent. Counted here are about 290,000 clones, approximately 91% occurring once; the ten biggest clones make up less than 1%. The sample comprised peripheral blood. These receptors all come from a woman aged 40 to 50 who had recovered from COVID-19. Each CDR3 is given with its conserved first and last residue. A D gene is named only where the DNA matches it firmly. Clone size is given for some rows only: seen once, a few or many times, or a class if the clone is expanded.

v_gene: TRBV24-1; d_gene: TRBD1; j_gene: TRBJ1-5; abundance: -; CDR3nt: TGTGCCACCAGTGGTGGGACAGCCGATCAGCCCCAGCATTTT; CDR3aa: CATSGGTADQPQHF
v_gene: TRBV5-1; d_gene: -; j_gene: TRBJ2-2; abundance: -; CDR3nt: TGCGCCAGCAGCTTGGCCAACCGAGACACCGGGGAGCTGTTTTTT; CDR3aa: CASSLANRDTGELFF
v_gene: TRBV12-3/TRBV12-4; d_gene: -; j_gene: TRBJ2-7; abundance: once; CDR3nt: TGTGCCAGCAGTTTCGTCAGCTACGAGCAGTACTTC; CDR3aa: CASSFVSYEQYF
v_gene: TRBV29-1; d_gene: TRBD1; j_gene: TRBJ1-1; abundance: -; CDR3nt: TGCAGCGCCGGGACAGGGGGACCGAACACTGAAGCTTTCTTT; CDR3aa: CSAGTGGPNTEAFF
v_gene: TRBV7-9; d_gene: TRBD2; j_gene: TRBJ2-7; abundance: few; CDR3nt: TGTGCCAGCAGCTGGGGGGGACTCCACTCCTACGAGCAGTACTTC; CDR3aa: CASSWGGLHSYEQYF
v_gene: TRBV27; d_gene: TRBD2; j_gene: TRBJ2-3; abundance: -; CDR3nt: TGTGCCAGCAGTTTTGACGGCGGGACTAGCGGGAGGGCCGATACGCAGTATTTT; CDR3aa: CASSFDGGTSGRADTQYF
v_gene: TRBV15; d_gene: TRBD2; j_gene: TRBJ2-7; abundance: -; CDR3nt: TGTGCCACCCGGAGTAGCGGGAACGACGAGCAGTACTTC; CDR3aa: CATRSSGNDEQYF
v_gene: TRBV28; d_gene: -; j_gene: TRBJ1-5; abundance: -; CDR3nt: TGTGCCAGCAGTTTATTCGGTTATAGCAATCAGCCCCAGCATTTT; CDR3aa: CASSLFGYSNQPQHF
v_gene: TRBV3-1/TRBV3-2; d_gene: TRBD1; j_gene: TRBJ1-4; abundance: -; CDR3nt: TGTGCCAGCAGCCAAGACGCCAACAGGGGTGTGAATGAAAAACTGTTTTTT; CDR3aa: CASSQDANRGVNEKLFF
v_gene: TRBV6-5; d_gene: -; j_gene: TRBJ1-4; abundance: -; CDR3nt: TGTGCCAGCAGTTACTCACCCACAGAAACTAATGAAAAACTGTTTTTT; CDR3aa: CASSYSPTETNEKLFF
v_gene: TRBV6-5; d_gene: TRBD2; j_gene: TRBJ2-1; abundance: -; CDR3nt: TGTGCCAGCAGGAGCGGGAGGGCCTTGGATGAGCAGTTCTTC; CDR3aa: CASRSGRALDEQFF
v_gene: TRBV5-1; d_gene: TRBD2; j_gene: TRBJ2-1; abundance: -; CDR3nt: TGCGCCAGCAGCTTGTCGACGACTAGCGGGAGGGCCTACAATGAGCAGTTCTTC; CDR3aa: CASSLSTTSGRAYNEQFF
v_gene: TRBV13; d_gene: TRBD2; j_gene: TRBJ2-7; abundance: -; CDR3nt: TGTGCCAGCCTAGCTAGCGGAACCTACGAGCAGTACTTC; CDR3aa: CASLASGTYEQYF
v_gene: TRBV28; d_gene: TRBD2; j_gene: TRBJ2-7; abundance: few; CDR3nt: TGTGCCAGCAGTTTAGGGTGGAACCTGGGACTAGCGGGAGAGAACGAGCAGTACTTC; CDR3aa: CASSLGWNLGLAGENEQYF
v_gene: TRBV3-1/TRBV3-2; d_gene: TRBD1; j_gene: TRBJ1-3; abundance: -; CDR3nt: TGTGCCAGCAGTATAAACAGGGGGCCTGGAAACACCATATATTTT; CDR3aa: CASSINRGPGNTIYF
v_gene: TRBV19; d_gene: TRBD2; j_gene: TRBJ2-1; abundance: -; CDR3nt: TGTGCCAGTAGTTTTAGCGGGAGTTCCTACAATGAGCAGTTCTTC; CDR3aa: CASSFSGSSYNEQFF
v_gene: TRBV7-6; d_gene: TRBD2; j_gene: TRBJ2-3; abundance: few; CDR3nt: TGTGCCAGCAGCTATGCCGGGACTAGCGGCACAGATACGCAGTATTTT; CDR3aa: CASSYAGTSGTDTQYF
v_gene: TRBV5-4; d_gene: TRBD2; j_gene: TRBJ2-1; abundance: -; CDR3nt: TGTGCCAGCAGCTTGGCCGGGACTAGCGGGAGAGGGGAGCAGTTCTTC; CDR3aa: CASSLAGTSGRGEQFF
v_gene: TRBV4-1; d_gene: TRBD2; j_gene: TRBJ2-5; abundance: -; CDR3nt: TGCGCCAGCAGCCAAGGGACTAGCGTACAAGAGACCCAGTACTTC; CDR3aa: CASSQGTSVQETQYF
v_gene: TRBV16; d_gene: TRBD1; j_gene: TRBJ2-7; abundance: -; CDR3nt: TGTGCCAGCAGCCAATCGCCCGGGACAGAATACGAGCAGTACTTC; CDR3aa: CASSQSPGTEYEQYF
v_gene: TRBV6-2/TRBV6-3; d_gene: -; j_gene: TRBJ2-2; abundance: -; CDR3nt: TGTGCCAGCAGTTCGGGTAGACTGATCGGCACCGGGGAGCTGTTTTTT; CDR3aa: CASSSGRLIGTGELFF
v_gene: TRBV6-4; d_gene: -; j_gene: TRBJ2-7; abundance: once; CDR3nt: TGTGCCGGGGGCGAGGGGCAAACCTACGAGCAGTACTTC; CDR3aa: CAGGEGQTYEQYF
v_gene: TRBV15; d_gene: TRBD1; j_gene: TRBJ2-7; abundance: -; CDR3nt: TGTGCCACCACCTACGGCAGGGGGTCCTACGAGCAGTACTTC; CDR3aa: CATTYGRGSYEQYF
v_gene: TRBV9; d_gene: -; j_gene: TRBJ1-4; abundance: -; CDR3nt: TGTGCCAGCAGCGTAGGGCCAGGAACTAATGAAAAACTGTTTTTT; CDR3aa: CASSVGPGTNEKLFF
v_gene: TRBV5-6; d_gene: -; j_gene: TRBJ2-7; abundance: -; CDR3nt: TGTGCCAGCAGCAATAACTCGGGATGGGACTCCTACGAGCAGTACTTC; CDR3aa: CASSNNSGWDSYEQYF
v_gene: TRBV28; d_gene: TRBD1; j_gene: TRBJ1-4; abundance: once; CDR3nt: TGTGCCAGCAGTACCCGACAGGGGGCTCGTGAAAAACTGTTTTTT; CDR3aa: CASSTRQGAREKLFF
v_gene: TRBV24-1; d_gene: TRBD1; j_gene: TRBJ2-1; abundance: few; CDR3nt: TGTGCCGTAGGACAGGGGTGGAATGAGCAGTTCTTC; CDR3aa: CAVGQGWNEQFF
v_gene: TRBV19; d_gene: -; j_gene: TRBJ2-3; abundance: -; CDR3nt: TGTGCCAGTAGTATAGGAGATTGGTCTAGCACAGATACGCAGTATTTT; CDR3aa: CASSIGDWSSTDTQYF
v_gene: TRBV4-1; d_gene: -; j_gene: TRBJ2-7; abundance: -; CDR3nt: TGCGCCAGCAGCCGCCCAACCGGGACACCTAAGGACTACGAGCAGTACTTC; CDR3aa: CASSRPTGTPKDYEQYF
v_gene: TRBV4-1; d_gene: TRBD1; j_gene: TRBJ1-4; abundance: -; CDR3nt: TGCGCCAGCAGCCAAGAACTGACAGGGGGGTTTTATGAAAAACTGTTTTTT; CDR3aa: CASSQELTGGFYEKLFF
v_gene: TRBV9; d_gene: -; j_gene: TRBJ1-4; abundance: -; CDR3nt: TGTGCCAGCAGCGTAGGCAGGGACTCTAATGAAAAACTGTTTTTT; CDR3aa: CASSVGRDSNEKLFF
v_gene: TRBV4-1; d_gene: -; j_gene: TRBJ1-3; abundance: -; CDR3nt: TGCGCCAGCAGCCAGGTCGTAGGGGTCTCTGGAAACACCATATATTTT; CDR3aa: CASSQVVGVSGNTIYF
v_gene: TRBV5-1; d_gene: TRBD1; j_gene: TRBJ1-5; abundance: -; CDR3nt: TGCGCCAGCAGCTCCGAACCACAGGGGTCGAGCAATCAGCCCCAGCATTTT; CDR3aa: CASSSEPQGSSNQPQHF
v_gene: TRBV30; d_gene: TRBD1; j_gene: TRBJ1-2; abundance: -; CDR3nt: TGTGCCCGCACAGGGGGCGCGTCCGGCTACACCTTC; CDR3aa: CARTGGASGYTF
v_gene: TRBV11-2; d_gene: -; j_gene: TRBJ1-4; abundance: -; CDR3nt: TGTGCCAGCAGTTTCCCGGGACCGCGGGGGAATGAAAAACTGTTTTTT; CDR3aa: CASSFPGPRGNEKLFF
v_gene: TRBV28; d_gene: TRBD2; j_gene: TRBJ2-3; abundance: -; CDR3nt: TGTGCCAGCAGTTTATTCCCGGGGGGAACGGGAGGGGAGACAGATACGCAGTATTTT; CDR3aa: CASSLFPGGTGGETDTQYF
v_gene: TRBV28; d_gene: -; j_gene: TRBJ2-7; abundance: -; CDR3nt: TGTGCCAGTGGACACGGCTACGAGCAGTACTTC; CDR3aa: CASGHGYEQYF
v_gene: TRBV30; d_gene: TRBD2; j_gene: TRBJ2-3; abundance: -; CDR3nt: TGTGCCTGGAGAAAGCGGGAGGGGTACACAGATACGCAGTATTTT; CDR3aa: CAWRKREGYTDTQYF
v_gene: TRBV7-3; d_gene: TRBD2; j_gene: TRBJ2-5; abundance: -; CDR3nt: TGTGCCAGCAGCTTAGCAGCGGGAGGCGGGGAGACCCAGTACTTC; CDR3aa: CASSLAAGGGETQYF
v_gene: TRBV11-2; d_gene: TRBD1; j_gene: TRBJ2-2; abundance: -; CDR3nt: TGTGCCAGCTCAAAACAGGGGGCGAACACCGGGGAGCTGTTTTTT; CDR3aa: CASSKQGANTGELFF
v_gene: TRBV9; d_gene: -; j_gene: TRBJ2-3; abundance: -; CDR3nt: TGTGCCAGCAGCGTAAGTGGGGCGGATACGCAGTATTTT; CDR3aa: CASSVSGADTQYF
v_gene: TRBV3-1/TRBV3-2; d_gene: TRBD2; j_gene: TRBJ2-1; abundance: -; CDR3nt: TGTGCCAGCAGCCAAGATGGGACTAGCAATGAGCAGTTCTTC; CDR3aa: CASSQDGTSNEQFF
v_gene: TRBV19; d_gene: TRBD2; j_gene: TRBJ2-5; abundance: -; CDR3nt: TGTGCCAGTAGTATCGGACTAGCGGTTGGGGAGACCCAGTACTTC; CDR3aa: CASSIGLAVGETQYF
v_gene: TRBV7-2; d_gene: TRBD1; j_gene: TRBJ2-7; abundance: -; CDR3nt: TGTGCCAGCAGCTCCGGGACAGGGGGCCCCTCTTACGAGCAGTACTTC; CDR3aa: CASSSGTGGPSYEQYF
v_gene: TRBV5-1; d_gene: -; j_gene: TRBJ2-1; abundance: -; CDR3nt: TGCGCCAGCAGCTTAGACGGGAGCTCCTACAATGAGCAGTTCTTC; CDR3aa: CASSLDGSSYNEQFF
v_gene: TRBV3-1/TRBV3-2; d_gene: TRBD2; j_gene: TRBJ2-7; abundance: -; CDR3nt: TGTGCCAGCAGCCAAGTAACTAGCGGGACCTACGAGCAGTACTTC; CDR3aa: CASSQVTSGTYEQYF
v_gene: TRBV30; d_gene: TRBD2; j_gene: TRBJ2-1; abundance: -; CDR3nt: TGTGCCTGGAGCGGGGGACTAGCGGGAGGGATTCTCGGCGACAATGAGCAGTTCTTC; CDR3aa: CAWSGGLAGGILGDNEQFF
v_gene: TRBV7-3; d_gene: -; j_gene: TRBJ2-2; abundance: few; CDR3nt: TGTGCCAGCAGAGGACAGCTGAACACCGGGGAGCTGTTTTTT; CDR3aa: CASRGQLNTGELFF
v_gene: TRBV9; d_gene: TRBD1; j_gene: TRBJ2-1; abundance: -; CDR3nt: TGTGCCAGCAGCCCATCGAGGGGACAGACGTACAATGAGCAGTTCTTC; CDR3aa: CASSPSRGQTYNEQFF
v_gene: TRBV15; d_gene: TRBD1; j_gene: TRBJ1-2; abundance: -; CDR3nt: TGTGCCACCAGCAGAGCGACGGGGACAGGGATCAACTATGGCTACACCTTC; CDR3aa: CATSRATGTGINYGYTF
v_gene: TRBV30; d_gene: -; j_gene: TRBJ2-2; abundance: -; CDR3nt: TGTGCCTGGGCAAAGGACAGTTTAAACACCGGGGAGCTGTTTTTT; CDR3aa: CAWAKDSLNTGELFF
v_gene: TRBV27; d_gene: -; j_gene: TRBJ2-7; abundance: -; CDR3nt: TGTGCCAGCAGTGCGACGGGAAGCTCCTACGAGCAGTACTTC; CDR3aa: CASSATGSSYEQYF
v_gene: TRBV9; d_gene: -; j_gene: TRBJ2-3; abundance: -; CDR3nt: TGTGCCAGCAGCGTAGGGGTTAGCGCAAGCACAGATACGCAGTATTTT; CDR3aa: CASSVGVSASTDTQYF